The rows below give T cell receptor beta chains drawn from one sample of a study of T cell clonotyping in hematopoietic cell transplantation. Measured with immunoSEQ multiplex PCR; TCRdb has only the in-frame clones, and not every one. The sample has approximately 10,000 clones, 35% to 50% seen once. The sequencing here drew on PBMCs, taken 30 days after allogeneic stem cell transplant. The receptors derive from a male patient in his fifties who had an allogeneic stem cell transplant from an unrelated donor, so the T cells may come from the graft donor. Some clones in this sample may be carry-over from other donors' samples. CDR3s include the opening cysteine and the closing phenylalanine or tryptophan. D genes are given only for firm matches. Clone size is not always given. Where it is, it says once, few, many or a class for expanded clones.

j_gene,v_gene,abundance,d_gene,CDR3nt,CDR3aa
TRBJ2-1,TRBV30,few,.,TGTGCCTCCGCTTGGTACAATGAGCAGTTCTTC,CASAWYNEQFF
TRBJ1-6,TRBV19,.,.,TGTGCCAGTAGTATACAGGACGACTCACCCCTCCACTTT,CASSIQDDSPLHF
TRBJ1-2,TRBV30,.,TRBD1,TGTGCCTGTAGGACAGGGAATGGCTACACCTTC,CACRTGNGYTF
TRBJ2-5,TRBV30,.,.,TGTGCCTGGAGTCCTGAAGAGACCCAGTACTTC,CAWSPEETQYF
TRBJ2-5,TRBV4-2,.,.,TGTGCCAGCAGCCAGGTCCGGGCCGGAGAGACCCAGTACTTC,CASSQVRAGETQYF
TRBJ2-1,TRBV27,few,TRBD2,TGTGCCAGCAGTTCCACCCGACTAGCGGGAGGGAATAATGAGCAGTTCTTC,CASSSTRLAGGNNEQFF
TRBJ2-1,TRBV7-3,.,TRBD2,TGTGCCAGCAGCTTCTTAGGCGGGAGTGTTAATGAGCAGTTCTTC,CASSFLGGSVNEQFF
TRBJ1-5,TRBV1,.,.,TGCGCCAGCAGCCAAGCCCCTTATCAGCCCCAGCATTTT,CASSQAPYQPQHF
TRBJ1-1,TRBV2,.,TRBD1,TGTGCCAGCAGTGTCGCGGACAGGGTTACCTCTGAAGCTTTCTTT,CASSVADRVTSEAFF
TRBJ1-6,TRBV30,.,TRBD1,TGTGCCTGGAGCCGGGACAGGGGGGATTCACCCCTCCACTTT,CAWSRDRGDSPLHF
TRBJ2-5,TRBV30,.,.,TGTGCCTGGAGTCGCCCGGACGAAGAGACCCAGTACTTC,CAWSRPDEETQYF
TRBJ2-5,TRBV5-1,few,TRBD2,TGCGCCAGCAGCTCGACTAGCGGTCAAGAGACCCAGTACTTC,CASSSTSGQETQYF
TRBJ1-5,TRBV28,.,.,TGTGCCAGCAGTCCCCCGGGGAGGGGAAGCAATCAGCCCCAGCATTTT,CASSPPGRGSNQPQHF
TRBJ2-1,TRBV9,once,TRBD2,TGTGCCAGCAGCGTAGCTGGCGGGGGTTTCTCGGGGGAGCAGCTCTTC,CASSVAGGGFSGEQLF
TRBJ2-1,TRBV19,.,TRBD2,TGTGCCAGTAGTATTGGAGCGGGAGGGGTCTACAATGAGCAGTTCTTC,CASSIGAGGVYNEQFF
TRBJ1-5,TRBV7-9,few,.,TGTGCCAGCAGCTTAGGGAAGGGTAGCAATCAGCCCCAGCATTTT,CASSLGKGSNQPQHF
TRBJ2-5,TRBV28,.,TRBD1,TGTGCCAGCAGTTTATCGGACAGGGGGCGTAGCTTTCCGGAGACCCAGTACTTC,CASSLSDRGRSFPETQYF
TRBJ2-7,TRBV4-2,.,TRBD2,TGTGCCAGCAGCCAAGACCTACTAGCGGGAGGAACCTACGAGCAGTACTTC,CASSQDLLAGGTYEQYF
TRBJ1-4,TRBV4-1,.,.,TGCGCCAGCAGCCAGGGGATCACCCAAAAACTGTTTTTT,CASSQGITQKLFF
TRBJ2-3,TRBV9,.,.,TGTGCCAGCAGCAACCGGGACTCCCGCACAGATACGCAGTATTTT,CASSNRDSRTDTQYF
TRBJ2-1,TRBV30,few,.,TGTGCCTGGAGTGTAGCAGTAGATGAGCAGTTCTTC,CAWSVAVDEQFF
TRBJ2-7,TRBV6-5,medium-sized,.,TGTGCCAGCAGTACGGGGTTCAACGAGCAGTACTTC,CASSTGFNEQYF
TRBJ2-7,TRBV6-5,few,.,TGTGCCAGCAGGCGAATAGGGGCAGAGACCTACGAGCAGTACTTC,CASRRIGAETYEQYF
TRBJ2-7,TRBV4-1,.,TRBD1,TGCGCCAGCAGCCAAGGGGACAGTCCTTTTTCCTACGAGCAGTACTTC,CASSQGDSPFSYEQYF
TRBJ1-1,TRBV30,.,.,TGTGCCTGGAGCCCGAACACTGAATCTTTCTTT,CAWSPNTESFF
TRBJ1-6,TRBV27,.,.,TGTGCCAGCAGTCCCCTTGGGGCCAACTCACCCCTCCACTTT,CASSPLGANSPLHF
TRBJ2-2,TRBV29-1,few,.,TGCAGCGGAGGGGGTCCGGGGGAGCTGTTTTTT,CSGGGPGELFF
TRBJ1-2,TRBV7-2,.,TRBD1,TGTGCCAGCAGCTTACATCTCCAGGGGGCGGGTGGCTACACCTTC,CASSLHLQGAGGYTF
TRBJ1-5,TRBV4-3,.,.,TGCGCCAGCAGCCCCACCCGAGGATATAGCAATCAGCCCCAGCATTTT,CASSPTRGYSNQPQHF
TRBJ2-2,TRBV28,.,.,TGTGCCAGCAGACTGACAGGGAGGACCGGGGAGCTGTTTTTT,CASRLTGRTGELFF
TRBJ1-4,TRBV10-3,once,.,TGTGCCATCAGCCCGGGACTGACTAATGAAAAACTGTTTTTT,CAISPGLTNEKLFF
TRBJ2-7,TRBV27,.,.,TGTGCCAGCAGTCCGGGCGGGCGGGACTTAGGGCAGTACTTC,CASSPGGRDLGQYF
TRBJ2-5,TRBV19,.,.,TGTGCCAGTAGTGCAGACTCTCAGGAGACCCAGTACTTC,CASSADSQETQYF
TRBJ2-7,TRBV7-8,few,.,TGTGCCAGCAGCTCGGGGCTAGGATTCCAATACTTC,CASSSGLGFQYF
TRBJ1-1,TRBV6-6,once,.,TGTGCCAGCAGTTACCCCAACACTGAAGCTTTCTTT,CASSYPNTEAFF
TRBJ1-2,TRBV29-1,.,.,TGCAGCGTTCTCAGTTATGGCTACACCTTC,CSVLSYGYTF
TRBJ1-2,TRBV4-1,.,.,TGCGCCAGCAGCCAAGTACCGGGTTCGGGCTACACCTTC,CASSQVPGSGYTF
TRBJ1-2,TRBV29-1,few,.,TGCAGCGTGACGACAGGCGGCTACACCTTC,CSVTTGGYTF
TRBJ2-2,TRBV5-1,medium-sized,.,TGCGCCAGCAGCTCGACAGGTCCCCCCGGGGAGCTGTTTTTT,CASSSTGPPGELFF
TRBJ2-3,TRBV30,.,.,TGTGCCTGGAGTAAGGATCTCCTCACAGATGCGCAGTATTTT,CAWSKDLLTDAQYF